The entry that follows covers one TCR beta chain sequence. One entry per CDR3 protein results from TCRdb running MiXCR on the 5' RACE reads. The sample contains 5,000 to 7,500 distinct CDR3 sequences, roughly three fifths of which appear only once. Germline V gives CDR1 SGHVS, CDR2 FNYEAQ. The J segment lost 6 bases and the V segment lost 6 bases, leaving 3 bases of the junction unmatched. CDR3 length equals 12 residues. Sequencing was performed on tumor-infiltrating memory CD4+ T cells sorted from the breast tumor. Described subset: memory CD4+ T cells, CD4+CD45RO+CD25-. This chain uses TRBV7-6 with TRBJ2-7; 9 bases line up with TRBD1. The clonotype comes from a female donor with breast cancer. The CDR3 region is CASSSTGGEQYF. DNA of the CDR3: TGTGCCAGCAGTTCGACAGGGGGCGAGCAGTACTTC.